This T cell receptor (beta chain) was recorded in a study of cytomegalovirus exposure and HLA in healthy donors. About the study: Across a few hundred genotyped donors, 65% to 90% landed in the Caucasian-associated ancestry cluster. Findings and limits, study-wide: Presence/absence analysis assumed near-uniform sequencing depth across donors. Altogether, more than 150 TCR beta chains were recorded as cytomegalovirus-associated.

With regard to this clone: The antigen is unknown.

A multiplex PCR was run with 60 Vbeta primers and 13 Jbeta primers. The protocol was immunoSEQ multiplex PCR, while the TCRdb copy is restricted to in-frame clones and leaves out a portion. The table has about 89,000 clones, 76% seen once; the top ten hold about 1.4%. Sequenced sample: PBMCs. This TCR was sampled from a male donor in good health and CMV-seronegative.

The CDR3 reads CASIAGEGTEAFF. CDR3 nucleotides: TGTGCCAGCATCGCGGGGGAAGGGACTGAAGCTTTCTTT. This chain connects TRBV28 to TRBJ1-1; D perhaps matches TRBD1 (5 bases). V was clipped by 7 bases and J by 5 bases, with 14 bases between them. Germline V gene data show CDR1 as MDHEN and CDR2 as SYDVKM. The CDR3 spans 13 residues.